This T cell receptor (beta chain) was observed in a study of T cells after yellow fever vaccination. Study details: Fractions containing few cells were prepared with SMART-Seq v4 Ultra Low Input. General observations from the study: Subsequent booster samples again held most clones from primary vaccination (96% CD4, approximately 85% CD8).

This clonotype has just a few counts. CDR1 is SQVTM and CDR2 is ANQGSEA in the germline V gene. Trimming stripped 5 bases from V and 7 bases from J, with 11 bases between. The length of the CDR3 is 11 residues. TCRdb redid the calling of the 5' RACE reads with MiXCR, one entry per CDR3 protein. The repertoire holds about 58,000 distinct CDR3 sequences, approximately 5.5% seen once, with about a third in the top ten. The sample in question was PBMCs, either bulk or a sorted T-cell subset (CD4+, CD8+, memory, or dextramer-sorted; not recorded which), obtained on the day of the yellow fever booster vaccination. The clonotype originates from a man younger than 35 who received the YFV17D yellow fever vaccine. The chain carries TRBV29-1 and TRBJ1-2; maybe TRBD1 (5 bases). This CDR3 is CSVRQLGGYTF. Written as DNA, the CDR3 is TGCAGCGTTCGACAGTTAGGTGGCTACACCTTC.